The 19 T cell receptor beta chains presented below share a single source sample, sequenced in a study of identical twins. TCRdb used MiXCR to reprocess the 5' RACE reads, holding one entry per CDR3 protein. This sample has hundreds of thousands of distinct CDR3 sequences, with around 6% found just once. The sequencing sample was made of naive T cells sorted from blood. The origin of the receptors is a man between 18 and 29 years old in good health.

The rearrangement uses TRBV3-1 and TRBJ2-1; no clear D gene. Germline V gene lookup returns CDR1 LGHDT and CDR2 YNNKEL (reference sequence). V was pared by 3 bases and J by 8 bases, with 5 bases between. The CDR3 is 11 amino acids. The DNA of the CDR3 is TGTGCCAGCAGCCATAAGTATGAGCAGTTCTTC. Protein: CASSHKYEQFF.

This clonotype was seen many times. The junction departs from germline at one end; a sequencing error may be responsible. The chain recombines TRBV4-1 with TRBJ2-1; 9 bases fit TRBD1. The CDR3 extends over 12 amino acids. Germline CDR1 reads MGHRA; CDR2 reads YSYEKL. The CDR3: CASSHRTGGEIF. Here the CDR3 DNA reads TGCGCCAGCAGCCACCGCACAGGGGGCGAGATCTTC.

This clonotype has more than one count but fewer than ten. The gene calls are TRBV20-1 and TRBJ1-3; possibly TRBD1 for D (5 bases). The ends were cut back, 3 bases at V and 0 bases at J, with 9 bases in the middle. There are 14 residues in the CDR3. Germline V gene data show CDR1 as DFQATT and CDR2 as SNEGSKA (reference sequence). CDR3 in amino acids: CSASTGNSGNTIYF. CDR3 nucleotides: TGCAGTGCTAGCACAGGCAACTCTGGAAACACCATATATTTT.

The CDR3 loop reads CASSIFPAGGPGELFF. The CDR3 DNA reads TGTGCCAGTAGTATCTTTCCAGCGGGAGGTCCCGGGGAGCTGTTTTTT. This chain links TRBV19 with TRBJ2-2; 9 bases are a match to TRBD2. Germline assignment: CDR1 LNHDA and CDR2 SQIVND (reference sequence). Trimming cost V 3 bases and J 6 bases; bases outside gene matches: 8. The CDR3 runs 16 residues.

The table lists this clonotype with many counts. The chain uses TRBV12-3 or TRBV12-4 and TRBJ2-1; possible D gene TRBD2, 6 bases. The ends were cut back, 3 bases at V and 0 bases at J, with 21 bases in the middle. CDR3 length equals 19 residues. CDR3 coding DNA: TGTGCCAGCAGTTTTAGGCGGGGAACCACCCTCCTCTCCTACAATGAGCAGTTCTTC. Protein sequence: CASSFRRGTTLLSYNEQFF.

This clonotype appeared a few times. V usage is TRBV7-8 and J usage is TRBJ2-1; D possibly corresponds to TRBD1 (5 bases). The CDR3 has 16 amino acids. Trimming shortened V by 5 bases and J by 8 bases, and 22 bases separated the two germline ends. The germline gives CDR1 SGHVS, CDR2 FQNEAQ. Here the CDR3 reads CASSPLRVRSFDEQFF. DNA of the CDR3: TGTGCCAGCAGCCCCCTCAGGGTCAGGAGTTTTGATGAGCAGTTCTTC.

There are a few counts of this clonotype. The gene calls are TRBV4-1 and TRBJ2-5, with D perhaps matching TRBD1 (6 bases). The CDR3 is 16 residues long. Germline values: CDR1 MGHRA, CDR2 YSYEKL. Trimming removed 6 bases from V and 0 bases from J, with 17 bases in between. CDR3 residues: CASSLTGLGDQETQYF. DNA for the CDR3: TGCGCCAGCAGTCTTACAGGGTTAGGAGACCAAGAGACCCAGTACTTC.

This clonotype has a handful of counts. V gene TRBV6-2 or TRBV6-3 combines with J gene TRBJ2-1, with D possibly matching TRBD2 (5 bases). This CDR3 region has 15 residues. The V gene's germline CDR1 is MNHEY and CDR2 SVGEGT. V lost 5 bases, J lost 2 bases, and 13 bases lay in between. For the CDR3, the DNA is TGTGCCAGCAGTCTGGACTGGGCGGCCTACAATGAGCAGTTCTTC. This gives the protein CASSLDWAAYNEQFF.

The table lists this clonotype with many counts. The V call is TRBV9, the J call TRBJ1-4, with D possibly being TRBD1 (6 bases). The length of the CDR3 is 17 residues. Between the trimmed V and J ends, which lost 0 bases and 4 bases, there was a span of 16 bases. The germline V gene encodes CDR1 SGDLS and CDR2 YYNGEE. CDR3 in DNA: TGTGCCAGCAGCGTAGCGCCAGATTCCAGGGGTAATGAAAAACTGTTTTTT. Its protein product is CASSVAPDSRGNEKLFF.

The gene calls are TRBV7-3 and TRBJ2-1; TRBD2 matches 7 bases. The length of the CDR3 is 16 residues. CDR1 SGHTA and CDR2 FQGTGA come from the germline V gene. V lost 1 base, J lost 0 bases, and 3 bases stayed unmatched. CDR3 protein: CASSLRSGTSYNEQFF. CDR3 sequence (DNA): TGTGCCAGCAGCTTAAGGAGCGGGACCTCCTACAATGAGCAGTTCTTC.

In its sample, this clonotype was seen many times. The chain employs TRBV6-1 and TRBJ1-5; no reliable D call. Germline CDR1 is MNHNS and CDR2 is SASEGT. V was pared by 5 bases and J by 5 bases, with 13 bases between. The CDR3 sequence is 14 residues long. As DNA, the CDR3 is TGTGCCAGCAGTCCTCTTAGCTGGGATCAGCCCCAGCATTTT. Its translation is CASSPLSWDQPQHF.

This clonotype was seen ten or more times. CDR3 coding DNA: TGCAGCGTTAGTACAGATAGAGAGACCCAGTACTTC. It translates to CSVSTDRETQYF. The genes are TRBV29-1 and TRBJ2-5, with unresolved D. The germline gives CDR1 SQVTM, CDR2 ANQGSEA. The CDR3 covers 12 residues. The ends were cut back, 5 bases at V and 4 bases at J, with 11 bases in the middle.

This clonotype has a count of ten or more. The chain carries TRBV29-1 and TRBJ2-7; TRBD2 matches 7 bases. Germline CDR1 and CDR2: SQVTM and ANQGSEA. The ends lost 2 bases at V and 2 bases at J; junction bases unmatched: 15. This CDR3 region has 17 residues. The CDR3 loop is CSVETVPPSGGPYEQYF. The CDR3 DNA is TGCAGCGTTGAAACGGTCCCTCCTAGCGGAGGACCCTACGAGCAGTACTTC.

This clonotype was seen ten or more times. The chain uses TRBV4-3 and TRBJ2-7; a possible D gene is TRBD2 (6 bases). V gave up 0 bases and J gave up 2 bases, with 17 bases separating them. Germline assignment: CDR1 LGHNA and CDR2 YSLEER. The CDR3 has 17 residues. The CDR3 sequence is CASSQDWATSRAYEQYF. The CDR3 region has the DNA TGCGCCAGCAGCCAAGATTGGGCGACTAGTAGGGCCTACGAGCAGTACTTC.

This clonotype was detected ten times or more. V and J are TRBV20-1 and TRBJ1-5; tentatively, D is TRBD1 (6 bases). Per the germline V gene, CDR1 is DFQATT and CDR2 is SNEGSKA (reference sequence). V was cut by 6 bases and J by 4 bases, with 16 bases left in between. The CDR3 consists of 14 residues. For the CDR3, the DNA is TGCAGTGCCCAAACCGGGACACGGAATCAGCCCCAGCATTTT. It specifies CSAQTGTRNQPQHF.

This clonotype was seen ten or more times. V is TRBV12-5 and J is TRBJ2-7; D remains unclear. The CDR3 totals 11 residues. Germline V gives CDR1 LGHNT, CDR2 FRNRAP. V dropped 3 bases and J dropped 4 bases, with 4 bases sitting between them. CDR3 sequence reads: CASGFGYEQYF. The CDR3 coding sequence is TGTGCTAGTGGTTTTGGATACGAGCAGTACTTC.

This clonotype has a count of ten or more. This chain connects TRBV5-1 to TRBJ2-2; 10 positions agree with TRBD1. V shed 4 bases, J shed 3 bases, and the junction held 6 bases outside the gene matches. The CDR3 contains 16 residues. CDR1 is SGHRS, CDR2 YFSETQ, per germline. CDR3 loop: CASSDRGRGDTGELFF. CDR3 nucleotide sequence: TGCGCCAGCAGCGACAGGGGGCGCGGCGACACCGGGGAGCTGTTTTTT.

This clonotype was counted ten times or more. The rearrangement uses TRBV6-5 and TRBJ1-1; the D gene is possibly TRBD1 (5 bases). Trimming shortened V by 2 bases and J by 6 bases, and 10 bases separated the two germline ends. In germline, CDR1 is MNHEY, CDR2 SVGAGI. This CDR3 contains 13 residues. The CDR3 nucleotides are TGTGCCAGCAGTTACGGGGGGTCAGCTGAAGCTTTCTTT. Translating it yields CASSYGGSAEAFF.

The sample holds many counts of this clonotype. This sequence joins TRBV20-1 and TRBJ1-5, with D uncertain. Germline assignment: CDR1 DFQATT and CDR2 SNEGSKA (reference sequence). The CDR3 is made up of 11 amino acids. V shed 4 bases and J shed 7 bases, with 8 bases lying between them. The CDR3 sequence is CSATSGQPQHF. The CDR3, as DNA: TGCAGTGCTACCTCCGGGCAGCCCCAGCATTTT.